The next 15 T cell receptor beta chains were all read from a single sample in a study of blood T cell repertoires in COVID-19. Sequencing used immunoSEQ multiplex PCR; TCRdb keeps in-frame clones, though not all of them. The sample has some 290,000 clones, 85% to 90% seen once. The sample consisted of peripheral blood. These receptors originate from a woman aged 25-40 years with COVID-19, enrolled during active disease.

The CDR3 DNA is TGTGCCAGCAGCCAAAATACAGGGGGAAACTACAATGAGCAGTTCTTC. Amino acid sequence: CASSQNTGGNYNEQFF. The chain combines TRBV14 with TRBJ2-1, with TRBD1 matching over 8 bases. Germline values: CDR1 SGHDN, CDR2 FVKESK. V dropped 2 bases and J dropped 3; count of bases not matched to a gene: 6. The CDR3 loop spans 16 amino acids.

The chain couples TRBV9 to TRBJ2-3; D not resolved. V lost 3 bases to trimming and J lost 1 base, with 9 bases between them. There are 14 residues in the CDR3. The germline V gene encodes CDR1 SGDLS and CDR2 YYNGEE. The CDR3 DNA reads as TGTGCCAGCAGCGCCTATAAAGGCACAGATACGCAGTATTTT. It yields the protein CASSAYKGTDTQYF.

V gene TRBV5-5 combines with J gene TRBJ2-1, with TRBD2 identical over 13 bases. Unmatched junction bases numbered 9, after V lost 3 bases and J lost 9 bases. Germline values: CDR1 SGHKS, CDR2 YYEKEE (reference sequence). The CDR3 sequence is 16 residues long. CDR3 region: CASSYAGTSGIVEQFF. CDR3 nucleotides: TGTGCCAGCAGCTATGCAGGGACTAGCGGGATCGTTGAGCAGTTCTTC.

This clone is a singleton in its sample. The chain joins TRBV10-1 to TRBJ2-3; 8 nucleotides line up with TRBD2. The junction had 3 bases not matched to a gene; V was cut back by 3 bases and J by 4 bases. Germline V CDR1 and CDR2: WNHNN, SYGVQD (reference sequence). This CDR3 contains 14 residues. The CDR3 DNA is TGCGCCAGCAGTGAAGGACTAGCAGCAGATACGCAGTATTTT. It translates to CASSEGLAADTQYF.

The V gene is TRBV25-1, the J gene TRBJ2-3, with D perhaps TRBD2 (5 bases). The CDR3 totals 17 residues. Trimming cost V 2 bases and J 4 bases, with 19 bases left between them. The germline V gene encodes CDR1 MGHDK and CDR2 SYGVNS. CDR3 DNA sequence: TGTGCCAGCAGTGAAGTGAGGGTGGGAGAGGGAGCAGATACGCAGTATTTT. Its translation is CASSEVRVGEGADTQYF.

V is TRBV18 and J is TRBJ1-1; no firm D call. This CDR3 has 14 residues. The ends were cut back, 3 bases at V and 2 bases at J, with 10 bases in the middle. CDR1 and CDR2 from the germline V gene are KGHSH and LQKENI. CDR3 amino acids: CASSPARINTEAFF. The CDR3 DNA reads TGTGCCAGCTCACCGGCCAGGATCAACACTGAAGCTTTCTTT.

This clone was observed a single time. Here the CDR3 reads CASSIHQGNYGYTF. CDR3 coding DNA: TGTGCCAGCAGCATTCACCAGGGGAACTATGGCTACACCTTC. The rearrangement uses TRBV9 and TRBJ1-2, with D possibly being TRBD1 (6 bases). CDR1 SGDLS and CDR2 YYNGEE come from the germline V gene. The CDR3 is 14 residues long. V gave up 4 bases and J gave up 2 bases, with 12 bases separating them.

The V call is TRBV7-3, the J call TRBJ2-5; a weak D match, TRBD2 (6 bases). There are 17 residues in the CDR3. V shed 2 bases and J shed 7 bases, with 23 bases lying between them. The germline V gene has CDR1 SGHTA and CDR2 FQGTGA. The CDR3 reads CASSLSPPGVASGTQYF. The DNA of the CDR3 is TGTGCCAGCAGCTTATCCCCCCCGGGAGTTGCATCGGGGACCCAGTACTTC.

This clone was recorded once. The chain is built from TRBV27 and TRBJ2-1; D remains ambiguous. V lost 0 bases and J lost 0, with 6 bases in between. CDR3 length: 15 residues. Germline CDR1 reads MNHEY; CDR2 reads SMNVEV (reference sequence). As DNA, the CDR3 is TGTGCCAGCAGTTTATCAAGGAGCTCCTACAATGAGCAGTTCTTC. Its protein is CASSLSRSSYNEQFF.

This clone was seen just once. This chain connects TRBV6-2 or TRBV6-3 to TRBJ2-3; 7 bases are a match to TRBD2. The CDR3 has 17 amino acids. Germline CDR1 and CDR2: MNHEY and SVGEGT. The V segment lost 2 bases and the J segment 0 bases; nucleotides outside the gene matches: 8. The CDR3 DNA reads TGTGCCAGCAGTTACGCGCTCACTAGCGTTAGCACAGATACGCAGTATTTT. It specifies CASSYALTSVSTDTQYF.

The rearrangement joins TRBV5-4 to TRBJ2-7; 13 nucleotides agree with TRBD2. The CDR3 has 16 amino acids. Germline CDR1 and CDR2: SGHNT and YYREEE (reference sequence). The ends lost 4 bases at V and 0 bases at J; junction bases unmatched: 4. CDR3 sequence: CASSPGLAGSSYEQYF. The CDR3 bases are TGTGCCAGCAGCCCGGGACTAGCGGGAAGCTCCTACGAGCAGTACTTC.

The V and J genes are TRBV5-4 and TRBJ2-5, with 11 positions matching TRBD2. The germline gives CDR1 SGHNT, CDR2 YYREEE (reference sequence). V was clipped by 0 bases and J by 4 bases; unmatched bases: 8. The CDR3 extends over 17 amino acids. DNA of the CDR3: TGTGCCAGCAGCTTGGTCACTAGCGGGAGTGTACGAGAGACCCAGTACTTC. It translates to CASSLVTSGSVRETQYF.

A remark on this clone: A read error may produce the germline difference seen at one junction end. V is TRBV5-1 and J is TRBJ1-1, with 11 bases aligning to TRBD1. This CDR3 has 15 residues. Germline V lookup: CDR1 SGHRS, CDR2 YFSETQ. Written as DNA, the CDR3 is TGCGCCAGCACCTTGGGACAGGGGGGAAGCACTGAAGCTTTCTTT. This gives the protein CASTLGQGGSTEAFF.

V usage is TRBV7-9 and J usage is TRBJ2-1; 12 positions agree with TRBD2. The CDR3 sequence is 16 residues long. The V gene's germline CDR1 is SEHNR and CDR2 FQNEAQ (reference sequence). V lost 3 bases, J lost 8 bases, and 8 bases stayed unmatched. The CDR3: CASSLNRLAGVDEQFF. The CDR3 region has the DNA TGTGCCAGCAGCTTGAATCGACTAGCGGGAGTGGATGAGCAGTTCTTC.

The V gene is TRBV6-6, the J gene TRBJ1-1; 7 positions match TRBD1. CDR3 length equals 13 residues. J lost 7 bases, V lost 4 bases, and 6 bases had no gene match. CDR1 is MNHNY, CDR2 SVGAGI, per germline (reference sequence). The CDR3 loop is CASSLGQLDEAFF. DNA of the CDR3: TGTGCCAGCAGTTTGGGACAGTTAGATGAAGCTTTCTTT.